These 10 T cell receptor beta chains came from one sample sequenced in a study of blood T cell repertoires in COVID-19. Assay: immunoSEQ multiplex PCR; the TCRdb copy retains only in-frame clones and omits some. This table has about 94,000 clones, roughly 80% appearing once. Sequenced: peripheral blood. These receptors came from a human donor in a cohort sampled during active COVID-19.

V and J are TRBV5-5 and TRBJ2-7; D is unclear. Germline V gene data show CDR1 as SGHKS and CDR2 as YYEKEE (reference sequence). V was pared by 5 bases and J by 2 bases, with 14 bases between. The CDR3 has 14 residues. The CDR3 spells CASSSHYGTYEQYF. The CDR3 coding sequence is TGTGCCAGCAGTTCCCACTATGGTACCTACGAGCAGTACTTC.

The chain recombines TRBV14 with TRBJ1-2; 7 nucleotides agree with TRBD1. Germline values: CDR1 SGHDN, CDR2 FVKESK. The CDR3 loop spans 12 amino acids. V shed 3 bases, J shed 7 bases, and the junction held 2 bases outside the gene matches. This CDR3 reads CASSQDRIGYTF. The CDR3 DNA reads as TGTGCCAGCAGCCAGGACAGGATTGGCTACACCTTC.

The sample holds a few counts of this clone. The CDR3 nucleotides read TGTGCCAGCAGCTACCACAGAACCGGCTCCTACGAGCAGTACTTC. It specifies CASSYHRTGSYEQYF. This chain joins TRBV7-9 and TRBJ2-7; D is undetermined. Germline CDR1 and CDR2: SEHNR and FQNEAQ (reference sequence). The germline V and J ends were trimmed by 4 bases and 0 bases, with 13 bases remaining between them. The CDR3 covers 15 residues.

The chain is built from TRBV12-3 or TRBV12-4 and TRBJ1-2, with 7 bases aligning to TRBD1. The CDR3 has 13 residues. V shed 6 bases and J 1 base; nucleotides not matched to a gene: 2. The CDR3 reads CASRYRGNYGYTF. DNA of the CDR3: TGTGCCAGCAGGTACAGGGGTAACTATGGCTACACCTTC.

This clone was counted a single time. The chain recombines TRBV11-2 with TRBJ2-7, with 10 positions matching TRBD1. There are 16 residues in the CDR3. The germline gives CDR1 SGHAT, CDR2 FQNNGV. The junction had 6 bases not matched to a gene; V was cut back by 1 base and J by 3 bases. The CDR3 sequence is CASSLGSGTGVYEQYF. For the CDR3, the DNA is TGTGCCAGCAGCTTAGGGTCCGGGACAGGGGTCTACGAGCAGTACTTC.

This chain links TRBV28 with TRBJ1-1, with no clear D. Germline CDR1 reads MDHEN; CDR2 reads SYDVKM. Trimming took 6 bases from V and 1 from J, leaving 9 bases between them. The CDR3 covers 13 residues. The DNA of the CDR3 is TGTGCCAGCAGATCCTATCAGAACACTGAAGCTTTCTTT. This encodes CASRSYQNTEAFF.

This chain uses TRBV10-2 with TRBJ2-7; 11 bases align to TRBD1. CDR1 WSHSY and CDR2 SAAADI come from the germline V gene. Germline trimming cut 8 bases from V and 3 bases from J; bases unmatched to any gene: 6. CDR3 length: 14 residues. Here the CDR3 DNA reads TGCGCCAGCGTGGGGGACAGGGGGAACTACGAGCAGTACTTC. Encoded protein: CASVGDRGNYEQYF.

The V and J genes are TRBV5-4 and TRBJ1-2; no firm D call. This CDR3 comprises 12 residues. CDR1 is SGHNT, CDR2 YYREEE, per germline (reference sequence). Deletions cut 3 bases from V and 7 bases from J, with 10 bases between. The CDR3 coding sequence is TGTGCCAGCAGCTCCCAACGGGTTGGCTACACCTTC. Translated, it gives CASSSQRVGYTF.

A few counts support this clone. This chain joins TRBV2 and TRBJ2-7, with D perhaps matching TRBD2 (6 bases). Trimming shortened V by 7 bases and J by 4 bases, and 11 bases separated the two germline ends. Germline V lookup: CDR1 SNHLY, CDR2 FYNNEI. The CDR3 has 12 amino acids. DNA for the CDR3: TGTGCCAGCACCGGGGAGGCGTACGAGCAGTACTTC. Its protein is CASTGEAYEQYF.

The rearrangement joins TRBV10-3 to TRBJ1-6; D uncertain. This CDR3 has 14 residues. The germline V gene has CDR1 ENHRY and CDR2 SYGVKD. The V gene lost 5 bases and the J gene lost 7 bases, with 12 bases spanning the gap. The CDR3 sequence: CAISLPEENSPLHF. CDR3 coding DNA: TGTGCCATCAGTCTACCCGAAGAAAATTCACCCCTCCACTTT.